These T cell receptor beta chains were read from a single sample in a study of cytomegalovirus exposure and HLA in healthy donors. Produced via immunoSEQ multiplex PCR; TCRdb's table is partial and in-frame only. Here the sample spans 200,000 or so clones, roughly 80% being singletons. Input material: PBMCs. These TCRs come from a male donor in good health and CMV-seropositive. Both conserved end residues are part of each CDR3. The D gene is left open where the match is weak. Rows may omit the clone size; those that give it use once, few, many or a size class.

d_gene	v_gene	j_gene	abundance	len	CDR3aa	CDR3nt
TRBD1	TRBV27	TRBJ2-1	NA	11	CATYRGNEQFF	TGTGCCACCTACAGGGGTAATGAGCAGTTCTTC
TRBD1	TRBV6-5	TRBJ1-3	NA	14	CASRAQGAGNTIYF	TGTGCCAGCAGGGCTCAGGGGGCGGGAAACACCATATATTTT
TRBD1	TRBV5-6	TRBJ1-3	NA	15	CASSTTKQGGYTIYF	TGTGCCAGCAGTACTACCAAACAGGGGGGTTACACCATATATTTT
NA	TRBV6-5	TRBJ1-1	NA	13	CASMRGGSTEAFF	TGTGCCAGCATGCGGGGTGGGAGCACTGAAGCTTTCTTT
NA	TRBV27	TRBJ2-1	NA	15	CASSLADSVYNEQFF	TGTGCCAGCAGTTTAGCAGACTCCGTCTACAATGAGCAGTTCTTC
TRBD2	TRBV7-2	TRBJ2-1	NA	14	CASSYSGRALEQFF	TGTGCCAGCAGTTATAGCGGGAGGGCCCTTGAGCAGTTCTTC
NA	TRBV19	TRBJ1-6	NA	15	CASSIFGRENSPLHF	TGTGCCAGTAGTATCTTTGGCAGGGAAAATTCACCCCTCCACTTT
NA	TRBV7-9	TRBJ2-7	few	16	CASSDTYLRSSYEQYF	TGTGCCAGCAGCGATACCTATCTTAGGAGCTCCTACGAGCAGTACTTC
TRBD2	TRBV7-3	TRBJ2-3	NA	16	CASSPRLAGGLDTQYF	TGTGCCAGCAGCCCCAGACTAGCGGGGGGGCTAGATACGCAGTATTTT
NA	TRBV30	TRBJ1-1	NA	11	CAWSVRSEAFF	TGTGCCTGGAGTGTTCGGAGTGAAGCTTTCTTT
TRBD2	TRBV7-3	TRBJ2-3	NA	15	CASRDPGLSTDTQYF	TGTGCCAGCAGGGATCCGGGACTATCCACAGATACGCAGTATTTT
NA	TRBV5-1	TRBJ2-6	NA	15	CASSLFRAGANVLTF	TGCGCCAGCAGCTTGTTCCGGGCTGGGGCCAACGTCCTGACTTTC
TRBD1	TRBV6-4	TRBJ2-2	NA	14	CASRTGGSTGELFF	TGTGCCAGCAGGACAGGGGGGAGCACCGGGGAGCTGTTTTTT
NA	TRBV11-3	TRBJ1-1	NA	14	CASSLGAANTEAFF	TGTGCCAGCAGCTTAGGGGCAGCGAACACTGAAGCTTTCTTT
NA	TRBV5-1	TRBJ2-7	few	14	CASSLDRPPYEQYF	TGCGCCAGCAGCCTAGACAGACCCCCCTACGAGCAGTACTTC
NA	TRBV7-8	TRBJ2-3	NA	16	CASSSWRNPSTDTQYF	TGTGCCAGCAGCTCGTGGAGGAATCCTAGCACAGATACGCAGTATTTT
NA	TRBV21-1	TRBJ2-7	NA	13	CASALANSYEQYF	TGTGCCAGCGCCTTAGCGAACTCCTACGAGCAGTACTTC
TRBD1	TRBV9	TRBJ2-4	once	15	CASGQGQGAKNIQYF	TGTGCCAGCGGACAGGGTCAGGGAGCCAAAAACATTCAGTACTTC
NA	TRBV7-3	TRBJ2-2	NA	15	CASTVPGSNTGELFF	TGTGCCAGCACCGTACCCGGTTCTAACACCGGGGAGCTGTTTTTT
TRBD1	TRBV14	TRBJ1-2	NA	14	CASSPQGASYGYTF	TGTGCCAGCAGCCCACAGGGGGCCAGCTATGGCTACACCTTC
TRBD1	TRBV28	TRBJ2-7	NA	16	CASSSAAGQGSYEQYF	TGTGCCAGCAGTTCCGCTGCGGGACAGGGTTCCTACGAGCAGTACTTC
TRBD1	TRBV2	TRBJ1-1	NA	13	CASSATGVTEAFF	TGTGCCAGCAGTGCGACAGGGGTCACTGAAGCTTTCTTT